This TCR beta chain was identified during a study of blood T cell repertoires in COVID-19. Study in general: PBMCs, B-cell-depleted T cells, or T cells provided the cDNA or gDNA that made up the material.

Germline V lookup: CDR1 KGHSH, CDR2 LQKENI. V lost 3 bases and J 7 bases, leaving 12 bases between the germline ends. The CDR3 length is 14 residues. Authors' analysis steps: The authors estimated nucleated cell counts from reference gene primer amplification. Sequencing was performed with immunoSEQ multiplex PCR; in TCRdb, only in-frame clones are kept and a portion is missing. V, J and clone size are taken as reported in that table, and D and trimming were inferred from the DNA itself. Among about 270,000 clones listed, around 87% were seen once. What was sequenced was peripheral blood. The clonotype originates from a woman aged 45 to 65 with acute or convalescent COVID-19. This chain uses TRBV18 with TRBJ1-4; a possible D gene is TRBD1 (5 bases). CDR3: CASSPYQDTEKLFF. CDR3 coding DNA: TGTGCCAGCTCACCCTACCAGGACACTGAAAAACTGTTTTTT.